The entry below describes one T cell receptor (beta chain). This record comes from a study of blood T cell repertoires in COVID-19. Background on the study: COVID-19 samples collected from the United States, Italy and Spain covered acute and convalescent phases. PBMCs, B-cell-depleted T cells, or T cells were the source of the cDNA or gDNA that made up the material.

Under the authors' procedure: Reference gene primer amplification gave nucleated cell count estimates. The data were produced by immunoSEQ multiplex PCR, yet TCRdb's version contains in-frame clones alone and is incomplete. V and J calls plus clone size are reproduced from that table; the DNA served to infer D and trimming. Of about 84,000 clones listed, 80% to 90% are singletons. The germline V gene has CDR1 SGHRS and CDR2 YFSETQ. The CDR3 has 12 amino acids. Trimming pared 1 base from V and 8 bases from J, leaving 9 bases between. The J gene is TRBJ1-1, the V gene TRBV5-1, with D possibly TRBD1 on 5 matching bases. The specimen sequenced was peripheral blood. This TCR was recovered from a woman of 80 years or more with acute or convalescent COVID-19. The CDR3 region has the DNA TGCGCCAGCAGCTTGACAGGCCTCGAAGCTTTCTTT. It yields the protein CASSLTGLEAFF.